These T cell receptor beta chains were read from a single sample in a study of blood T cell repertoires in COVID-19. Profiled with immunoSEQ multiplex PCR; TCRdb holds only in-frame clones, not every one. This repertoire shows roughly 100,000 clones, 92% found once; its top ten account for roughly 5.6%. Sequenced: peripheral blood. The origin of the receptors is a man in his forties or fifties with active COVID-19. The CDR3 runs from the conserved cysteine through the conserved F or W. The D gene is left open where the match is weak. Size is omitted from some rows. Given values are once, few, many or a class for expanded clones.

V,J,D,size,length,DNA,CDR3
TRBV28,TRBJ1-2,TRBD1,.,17,TGTGCCAGCAGTTCCCCGGGCCCGGACAGGGCGCGAGGGGGCTACACCTTC,CASSSPGPDRARGGYTF
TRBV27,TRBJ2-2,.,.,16,TGTGCCAGCAGTACCCTGGGGACACTCTTCACCGGGGAGCTGTTTTTT,CASSTLGTLFTGELFF
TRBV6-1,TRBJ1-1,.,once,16,TGTGCCAGCAGTGCGGACAGCTTGACGGGTGTCACTGAAGCTTTCTTT,CASSADSLTGVTEAFF
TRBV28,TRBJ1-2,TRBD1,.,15,TGTGCCAGCAGTTTATACAGGGGGCGCGGTTATGGCTACACCTTC,CASSLYRGRGYGYTF
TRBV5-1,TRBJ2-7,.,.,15,TGCGCCAGCAGCCCCAACCCACAGGGCTCCTACGAGCAGTACTTC,CASSPNPQGSYEQYF
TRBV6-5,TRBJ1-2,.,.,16,TGTGCCAGCAGTTACTCGCCTCCACAGGATAACTATGGCTACACCTTC,CASSYSPPQDNYGYTF
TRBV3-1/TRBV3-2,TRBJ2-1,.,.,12,TGTGCCAGCAGCCGAAGGGGTGGAGAGCAGTTCTTC,CASSRRGGEQFF
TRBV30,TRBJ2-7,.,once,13,TGTGCCTGGAGTGCAGGGGTCTCCTACGAGCAGTACTTC,CAWSAGVSYEQYF
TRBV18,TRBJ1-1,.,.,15,TGTGCCAGCTCACCAAATTTGGGGGGGGTCACTGAAGCTTTCTTT,CASSPNLGGVTEAFF
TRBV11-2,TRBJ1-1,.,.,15,TGTGCCAGCACCTCCGCCCCCGGGACTCCGAGGGAAGCTTTCTTT,CASTSAPGTPREAFF
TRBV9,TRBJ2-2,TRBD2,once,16,TGTGCCAGCAGCGCTAGCGGGAGAATAAACACCGGGGAGCTGTTTTTT,CASSASGRINTGELFF